This entry lists 11 T cell receptor beta chains sequenced from one sample in a study of T cells in Graves' hyperthyroidism and ophthalmopathy. From RNA transcripts, TCR beta CDR3 regions were amplified. HTBI primers were used for first-round RT-PCR of the TCR CDR3. TCRdb analysed the multiplex PCR reads with MiXCR anew, one entry per CDR3 protein. The sample includes 550,000 to 850,000 distinct CDR3 sequences, around 20% of them seen just once. The source material was blood. These TCRs come from a woman aged 50 to 65 with Graves' hyperthyroidism that later progressed to Graves' ophthalmopathy.

This clonotype was detected only once. V usage is TRBV30 and J usage is TRBJ1-3, with no clear D. Germline lookup yields CDR1 GTSNPN and CDR2 SVGIG (reference sequence). The CDR3 contains 17 residues. The V end lost 3 bases, the J end lost 0 bases, and 18 bases lay between the germline ends. CDR3 residues: CAWRAPLPELSGNTIYF. CDR3 sequence (DNA): TGTGCCTGGAGGGCCCCCTTACCGGAACTCTCTGGAAACACCATATATTTT.

This clonotype was counted only a few times. The chain combines TRBV7-6 with TRBJ1-5, with D tentatively TRBD1 (5 bases). The length of the CDR3 is 19 residues. CDR1 SGHVS and CDR2 FNYEAQ come from the germline V gene. V was clipped by 1 base and J by 1 base, with 20 bases between them. DNA of the CDR3: TGTGCCAGCAGCTTAGGACCCGGAGCAGGGCACATCAGCAATCAGCCCCAGCATTTT. Residues: CASSLGPGAGHISNQPQHF. The full variable domain, rest sourced from reference TRBV7-6 and TRBJ1-5, is GAGVSQSPRYKVTKRGQDVALRCDPISGHVSLYWYRQALGQGPEFLTYFNYEAQQDKSGLPNDRFSAERPEGSISTLTIQRTEQRDSAMYRCASSLGPGAGHISNQPQHFGDGTRLSIL.

This clonotype was seen ten or more times. The V call is TRBV27, the J call TRBJ1-1; D ambiguous. The CDR3 contains 15 residues. Germline CDR1 reads MNHEY; CDR2 reads SMNVEV (reference sequence). Trimming shortened V by 2 bases and J by 3 bases, and 13 bases separated the two germline ends. CDR3 loop: CASSLRSRGDTEAFF. The CDR3 DNA reads TGTGCCAGCAGTTTAAGGTCGCGGGGAGACACTGAAGCTTTCTTT.

J is TRBJ1-1 and V is TRBV4-1; D might be TRBD1 (5 bases). Germline V gene data show CDR1 as MGHRA and CDR2 as YSYEKL. Trimming took 3 bases from V and 7 from J, leaving 12 bases between them. The CDR3 is 13 residues long. CDR3 sequence: CASSHGGAIEAFF. CDR3 in DNA: TGCGCCAGCAGCCATGGCGGGGCTATTGAAGCTTTCTTT.

This chain connects TRBV6-5 to TRBJ2-5; maybe TRBD2 (7 bases). Germline V lookup: CDR1 MNHEY, CDR2 SVGAGI. V lost 0 bases, J lost 5 bases, and 16 bases lay in between. This CDR3 comprises 16 residues. CDR3 coding DNA: TGTGCCAGCAGTTACTCGATAAGGGGGGGCGGGGAGACCCAGTACTTC. This codes for CASSYSIRGGGETQYF.

This clonotype was picked up a small number of times. The chain has TRBV12-5 and TRBJ1-1, with D tentatively TRBD1 (6 bases). Germline CDR1 reads LGHNT; CDR2 reads FRNRAP. CDR3 length equals 13 residues. The V end lost 10 bases, the J end lost 4 bases, and 16 bases lay between the germline ends. This CDR3 reads CATSLTGTTEAFF. In DNA, the CDR3 is TGTGCTACCTCATTGACAGGAACCACTGAAGCTTTCTTT.

The gene calls are TRBV10-1 and TRBJ1-6; D is unresolved. The CDR3 contains 15 residues. Trimming took off 0 bases at V and 7 bases at J, with 10 bases between the two ends. From germline, CDR1 is WNHNN and CDR2 SYGVQD (reference sequence). Written as DNA, the CDR3 is TGCGCCAGCAGTGAGTCCGGAGATCTGAATTCACCCCTCCACTTT. This gives the protein CASSESGDLNSPLHF.

Concerning this clonotype: One base away lies a much larger clone, so this may be a sequencing read error. This sequence joins TRBV6-2 or TRBV6-3 and TRBJ2-5; possible D gene TRBD2, 5 bases. The V gene's germline CDR1 is MNHEY and CDR2 SVGEGT. This CDR3 contains 15 residues. The V and J ends lost 0 bases and 4 bases respectively, with 12 bases between them. CDR3 sequence reads: CASSYSGRLRETQYF. The CDR3, as DNA: TGTGCCAGCAGTTACTCCGGCAGACTACGAGAGACCCAGTACTTC.

This clonotype was counted many times. V and J are TRBV20-1 and TRBJ1-5; no clear D gene. Trimming removed 3 bases from V and 0 bases from J, with 21 bases in between. The CDR3 spans 18 residues. Germline CDR1 DFQATT, CDR2 SNEGSKA (reference sequence). CDR3 in DNA: TGCAGTGCTAGCCCCTCCGAGGCAGGCTTCTATAGCAATCAGCCCCAGCATTTT. This encodes CSASPSEAGFYSNQPQHF.

V and J are TRBV5-1 and TRBJ1-1, with D possibly TRBD1 on 5 matching bases. CDR1 is SGHRS, CDR2 YFSETQ, per germline. The CDR3 spans 13 residues. V lost 0 bases and J 7 bases, leaving 10 bases between the germline ends. The CDR3 loop reads CASSLGDRYEAFF. For the CDR3, the DNA is TGCGCCAGCAGCTTGGGGGACCGTTATGAAGCTTTCTTT.

In its sample, this clonotype was seen many times. The chain combines TRBV12-3 or TRBV12-4 with TRBJ2-7; 8 nucleotides align to TRBD2. The CDR3 has 15 residues. J was trimmed by 2 bases and V by 5 bases; bases with no gene match: 8. This CDR3 reads CASSLGGGPPYEQYF. In nucleotides, the CDR3 is TGTGCCAGCAGTCTCGGCGGGGGGCCCCCCTACGAGCAGTACTTC.